Following are 30 T cell receptor beta chains from one sample sequenced in a study of cytomegalovirus exposure and HLA in healthy donors. The assay was immunoSEQ multiplex PCR, and TCRdb's table has in-frame clones only and misses some. The sample carries roughly 300,000 clones, 86% recorded once. Specimen: PBMCs. These receptors were obtained from a woman aged 18-30 years in good health and CMV-seronegative.

This chain uses TRBV7-2 with TRBJ2-1; 7 nucleotides line up with TRBD2. The germline V gene encodes CDR1 SGHTA and CDR2 FQGNSA. This CDR3 has 16 residues. J was trimmed by 5 bases and V by 2 bases; bases with no gene match: 9. CDR3 bases: TGTGCCAGCAGCTTATCAATCTGGCTAGCGGACAATGAGCAGTTCTTC. Translated: CASSLSIWLADNEQFF.

The V and J genes are TRBV6-1 and TRBJ2-3; TRBD2 matches at 7 bases. Germline values: CDR1 MNHNS, CDR2 SASEGT. The CDR3 has 13 amino acids. The J segment lost 2 bases and the V segment lost 8 bases, leaving 4 bases of the junction unmatched. Written as DNA, the CDR3 is TGTGCCAGCGTCCTAGCGGCCACAGATACGCAGTATTTT. Its protein is CASVLAATDTQYF.

This chain uses TRBV5-1 with TRBJ1-3; weak D call: TRBD1 (5 bases). Germline lookup yields CDR1 SGHRS and CDR2 YFSETQ. V lost 4 bases to trimming and J lost 11 bases, with 16 bases between them. CDR3 size: 13 residues. As DNA, the CDR3 is TGCGCCAGCAGCCCTGGAGGGGCGGTCGCCATATATTTT. Translation gives CASSPGGAVAIYF.

This chain uses TRBV7-2 with TRBJ2-7; 9 bases agree with TRBD2. V trimming: 2 bases; J trimming: 3 bases; junction bases outside the gene matches: 2. This CDR3 has 14 residues. Germline values: CDR1 SGHTA, CDR2 FQGNSA. CDR3 sequence: CASSLNSGSYEQYF. As DNA, the CDR3 is TGTGCCAGCAGCTTAAATAGCGGGAGCTACGAGCAGTACTTC. The full variable domain, its missing parts supplied by reference TRBV7-2 and TRBJ2-7, is GAGVSQSPSNKVTEKGKDVELRCDPISGHTALYWYRQSLGQGLEFLIYFQGNSAPDKSGLPSDRFSAERTGGSVSTLTIQRTQQEDSAVYLCASSLNSGSYEQYFGPGTRLTVT.

V and J are TRBV7-2 and TRBJ2-1; D not resolved. CDR3 length: 12 residues. V gave up 5 bases and J gave up 8 bases, with 10 bases separating them. The V gene's germline CDR1 is SGHTA and CDR2 FQGNSA. The CDR3 DNA reads TGTGCCAGCAGCCCTCTTCTCTATGAGCAGTTCTTC. Protein sequence: CASSPLLYEQFF. The full variable domain, rest sourced from reference TRBV7-2 and TRBJ2-1, is GAGVSQSPSNKVTEKGKDVELRCDPISGHTALYWYRQSLGQGLEFLIYFQGNSAPDKSGLPSDRFSAERTGGSVSTLTIQRTQQEDSAVYLCASSPLLYEQFFGPGTRLTVL.

Note on this clone: The identical CDR3 is also encoded by other nucleotide sequences in the sample. J is TRBJ1-5 and V is TRBV18; possibly TRBD1 for D (6 bases). The V and J ends lost 3 bases and 4 bases respectively, with 13 bases between them. The germline V gene has CDR1 KGHSH and CDR2 LQKENI. The CDR3 extends over 15 amino acids. CDR3 sequence: CASSPTGQGNQPQHF. As DNA, the CDR3 is TGTGCCAGCTCACCCACGGGACAAGGAAATCAGCCCCAGCATTTT.

The rearrangement links TRBV7-3 to TRBJ2-3; 8 nucleotides line up with TRBD1. Germline V gene lookup returns CDR1 SGHTA and CDR2 FQGTGA. The J segment lost 5 bases and the V segment lost 1 base, leaving 5 bases of the junction unmatched. The CDR3 is made up of 15 amino acids. CDR3 protein: CASSLNTGGGDTQYF. The CDR3 coding sequence is TGTGCCAGCAGCTTAAATACAGGGGGTGGAGATACGCAGTATTTT. The variable domain in full, with the rest retrieved from reference TRBV7-3 and TRBJ2-3, is GAGVSQTPSNKVTEKGKYVELRCDPISGHTALYWYRQSLGQGPEFLIYFQGTGAADDSGLPNDRFFAVRPEGSVSTLKIQRTERGDSAVYLCASSLNTGGGDTQYFGPGTRLTVL.

The chain joins TRBV19 to TRBJ2-7, with unresolved D. Germline V gene lookup returns CDR1 LNHDA and CDR2 SQIVND (reference sequence). V gave up 1 base and J gave up 4 bases, with 14 bases separating them. The CDR3 loop spans 15 amino acids. CDR3 loop: CASSIASGPAYEQYF. In nucleotides, the CDR3 is TGTGCCAGTAGTATAGCTTCAGGCCCCGCGTACGAGCAGTACTTC. Supplemented by reference TRBV19 and TRBJ2-7, the full variable domain reads DGGITQSPKYLFRKEGQNVTLSCEQNLNHDAMYWYRQDPGQGLRLIYYSQIVNDFQKGDIAEGYSVSREKKESFPLTVTSAQKNPTAFYLCASSIASGPAYEQYFGPGTRLTVT.

The genes are TRBV5-1 and TRBJ2-1; weak D call: TRBD2 (6 bases). The CDR3 loop spans 16 amino acids. V shed 7 bases and J shed 5 bases, with 22 bases lying between them. CDR1 is SGHRS and CDR2 is YFSETQ in the germline V gene. The CDR3, as DNA: TGCGCCAGCCTTAGCGTGATAGTAGCGGTTAACAATGAGCAGTTCTTC. Residues: CASLSVIVAVNNEQFF.

This clone was seen a few times. The V gene is TRBV7-2, the J gene TRBJ1-2; D remains ambiguous. The CDR3 has 12 amino acids. Trimming left V 3 bases short and J 8 bases short, with 10 bases between. Germline assignment: CDR1 SGHTA and CDR2 FQGNSA. Here the CDR3 reads CASSFFSQGYTF. The CDR3 DNA is TGTGCCAGCAGCTTCTTCAGTCAAGGCTACACCTTC. The whole variable domain, remainder taken from reference TRBV7-2 and TRBJ1-2, is GAGVSQSPSNKVTEKGKDVELRCDPISGHTALYWYRQSLGQGLEFLIYFQGNSAPDKSGLPSDRFSAERTGGSVSTLTIQRTQQEDSAVYLCASSFFSQGYTFGSGTRLTVV.

The rearrangement joins TRBV5-1 to TRBJ1-1; D possibly corresponds to TRBD1 (6 bases). V was shortened by 6 bases and J by 5 bases, with 14 bases between the two germline ends. In germline, CDR1 is SGHRS, CDR2 YFSETQ. The CDR3 spans 13 residues. CDR3 protein: CASTRTDLTEAFF. CDR3 nucleotides: TGCGCCAGCACCCGGACAGATTTGACTGAAGCTTTCTTT.

This sequence joins TRBV28 and TRBJ2-2; a possible D gene is TRBD1 (5 bases). The ends were cut back, 5 bases at V and 4 bases at J, with 11 bases in the middle. The CDR3 sequence is 14 residues long. Germline assignment: CDR1 MDHEN and CDR2 SYDVKM. The CDR3 sequence: CASSPLGATGELFF. As DNA, the CDR3 is TGTGCCAGCAGTCCCCTAGGGGCCACCGGGGAGCTGTTTTTT.

The V and J genes are TRBV6-5 and TRBJ2-1, with 11 bases that match TRBD1. Germline lookup yields CDR1 MNHEY and CDR2 SVGAGI. Trimming cost V 4 bases and J 6 bases; bases outside gene matches: 5. The CDR3 is made up of 15 amino acids. CDR3 sequence reads: CASSWGTGGINEQFF. The CDR3 DNA follows: TGTGCCAGCAGTTGGGGGACAGGGGGGATCAATGAGCAGTTCTTC.

The V gene is TRBV6-1, the J gene TRBJ2-1, with 8 bases that match TRBD2. The trim removed 4 bases at V and 8 bases at J, leaving 10 bases unmatched. The CDR3 is made up of 15 amino acids. Germline CDR1 MNHNS, CDR2 SASEGT. This chain's CDR3 is CASSATLGLVYEQFF. The CDR3 nucleotides are TGTGCCAGCAGTGCTACCCTGGGACTAGTCTATGAGCAGTTCTTC.

The rearrangement joins TRBV28 to TRBJ2-7; tentative D call: TRBD2 (6 bases). The CDR3 is 15 residues long. Germline V lookup: CDR1 MDHEN, CDR2 SYDVKM. Trimming removed 6 bases from V and 7 bases from J, with 22 bases in between. The CDR3 nucleotides read TGTGCCAGCAGACCAACCCCACCTGTCCGGGAGGAGCAGTACTTC. Translation: CASRPTPPVREEQYF.

The chain carries TRBV15 and TRBJ2-2; 9 bases match TRBD2. The CDR3 contains 14 residues. V gave up 8 bases and J gave up 3 bases; unmatched junction bases: 4. Per germline, CDR1 LNHNV and CDR2 YYDKDF (reference sequence). CDR3 in DNA: TGTGCCACCCGGCGGGAGGGTGACACCGGGGAGCTGTTTTTT. Translating it yields CATRREGDTGELFF. The whole variable domain, remainder taken from reference TRBV15 and TRBJ2-2, is DAMVIQNPRYQVTQFGKPVTLSCSQTLNHNVMYWYQQKSSQAPKLLFHYYDKDFNNEADTPDNFQSRRPNTSFCFLDIRSPGLGDTAMYLCATRREGDTGELFFGEGSRLTVL.

J is TRBJ2-6 and V is TRBV7-9; TRBD1 is a possible D gene (7 bases). The CDR3 loop spans 16 amino acids. Deletions cut 4 bases from V and 4 bases from J, with 14 bases between. Germline V CDR1 and CDR2: SEHNR, FQNEAQ (reference sequence). In DNA form, the CDR3 reads TGTGCCAGCAGCTCCCAGGGGGGAGTCGGGGCCAACGTCCTGACTTTC. Translated: CASSSQGGVGANVLTF.

The rearrangement uses TRBV27 and TRBJ2-7, with 9 nucleotides matching TRBD1. In germline, CDR1 is MNHEY, CDR2 SMNVEV (reference sequence). Losses at the gene ends were 3 bases for V and 3 bases for J; bases not matched to a gene: 6. The CDR3 extends over 15 amino acids. In nucleotides, the CDR3 is TGTGCCAGCAGTTTCTCGGGACAGGGCCACTACGAGCAGTACTTC. This gives the protein CASSFSGQGHYEQYF.

The chain has TRBV5-1 and TRBJ2-4; 7 bases align to TRBD2. The CDR3 length is 14 residues. CDR1 and CDR2 (germline): SGHRS, YFSETQ. V lost 7 bases to trimming and J lost 3 bases; unmatched junction nucleotides: 7. The CDR3 region has the DNA TGCGCCAGCCGCCGGTGGGAGGGCAAAAACATTCAGTACTTC. This codes for CASRRWEGKNIQYF.

The chain joins TRBV13 to TRBJ1-3; weak D call: TRBD1 (6 bases). This CDR3 spans 16 amino acids. Trimming removed 5 bases at V and 4 bases at J, with 18 bases between. In germline, CDR1 is PRHDT, CDR2 FYEKMQ (reference sequence). The DNA of the CDR3 is TGTGCCAGCAGCCACTACCAGGACAGATTCGGAAACACCATATATTTT. Amino acids: CASSHYQDRFGNTIYF.

Concerning this clone: Other DNA sequences in this sample translate to the same CDR3. This CDR3 reads CASSYSAGAYEQYF. As DNA, the CDR3 is TGTGCCAGCAGTTACTCAGCAGGGGCCTACGAGCAGTACTTC. The rearrangement links TRBV6-5 to TRBJ2-7, with a possible D match to TRBD1 (6 bases). Germline V CDR1 and CDR2: MNHEY, SVGAGI. This CDR3 comprises 14 residues. Deletions cut 0 bases from V and 2 bases from J, with 8 bases between.

The chain combines TRBV5-1 with TRBJ2-7; the match to TRBD1 covers 9 bases. Per the germline V gene, CDR1 is SGHRS and CDR2 is YFSETQ. This CDR3 is 16 amino acids long. Germline trimming cut 3 bases from V and 4 bases from J; bases unmatched to any gene: 11. Here the CDR3 reads CASSSDRGRSRYEQYF. CDR3 sequence (DNA): TGCGCCAGCAGCTCGGACAGGGGAAGGTCAAGGTACGAGCAGTACTTC.

The CDR3 DNA is TGTGCCAGCAGCGTCTACGACAGGGAACAAGAGACCCAGTACTTC. This gives the protein CASSVYDREQETQYF. The rearrangement links TRBV5-6 to TRBJ2-5; TRBD1 aligns across 7 bases. CDR1 and CDR2 from the germline V gene are SGHDT and YYEEEE. V was clipped by 4 bases and J by 2 bases; unmatched bases: 8. CDR3 length: 15 amino acids.

This chain connects TRBV6-1 to TRBJ1-2; TRBD1 matches 10 bases. Germline V gene sequence: CDR1 MNHNS, CDR2 SASEGT. Trimming cost V 5 bases and J 0 bases; bases outside gene matches: 3. This CDR3 is built from 15 residues. The CDR3: CASSWDRGTNYGYTF. In DNA form, the CDR3 reads TGTGCCAGCAGTTGGGACAGGGGAACTAACTATGGCTACACCTTC.

In its sample, this clone was seen a few times. The rearrangement uses TRBV5-4 and TRBJ2-1; 12 bases fit TRBD2. After removal of 0 bases from V and 2 bases from J, the junction contained 6 bases not matched to a gene. This CDR3 is built from 18 residues. Germline V gives CDR1 SGHNT, CDR2 YYREEE (reference sequence). CDR3 amino acids: CASSLGLAGASTYNEQFF. DNA of the CDR3: TGTGCCAGCAGCTTGGGACTAGCGGGGGCCAGCACCTACAATGAGCAGTTCTTC. The full variable domain, its missing parts supplied by reference TRBV5-4 and TRBJ2-1, is ETGVTQSPTHLIKTRGQQVTLRCSSQSGHNTVSWYQQALGQGPQFIFQYYREEENGRGNFPPRFSGLQFPNYSSELNVNALELDDSALYLCASSLGLAGASTYNEQFFGPGTRLTVL.

The V and J genes are TRBV29-1 and TRBJ2-3; 10 nucleotides line up with TRBD1. The germline CDR1 and CDR2 sequences are SQVTM and ANQGSEA. Trimming at V came to 3 bases and at J to 9 bases, leaving 15 bases not matched to a gene. The CDR3 covers 16 residues. CDR3 sequence: CSVDSSTGGFAETQYF. CDR3 nucleotides: TGCAGCGTTGACTCCTCGACAGGGGGCTTTGCTGAGACGCAGTATTTT.

Only one count was recorded for this clone. The J gene is TRBJ1-5, the V gene TRBV5-1; the D gene is possibly TRBD1 (6 bases). Germline CDR1 SGHRS, CDR2 YFSETQ. Trimming pared 0 bases from V and 2 bases from J, leaving 21 bases between. This CDR3 spans 19 amino acids. CDR3 amino acids: CASSLDGGPLTYGNQPQHF. CDR3 nucleotides: TGCGCCAGCAGCTTGGATGGGGGCCCGCTTACCTATGGCAATCAGCCCCAGCATTTT. Combining the CDR3 with reference TRBV5-1 and TRBJ1-5 gives the whole variable domain KAGVTQTPRYLIKTRGQQVTLSCSPISGHRSVSWYQQTPGQGLQFLFEYFSETQRNKGNFPGRFSGRQFSNSRSEMNVSTLELGDSALYLCASSLDGGPLTYGNQPQHFGDGTRLSIL.

This chain uses TRBV5-1 with TRBJ2-1; D uncertain. The CDR3 contains 13 residues. CDR1 and CDR2 from the germline V gene are SGHRS and YFSETQ. With 1 base removed from V and 5 bases from J, the gap between germline ends came to 7 bases. The CDR3 loop reads CASSLTSDNEQFF. The CDR3 DNA reads TGCGCCAGCAGCTTGACCTCGGACAATGAGCAGTTCTTC. Full variable domain (outside the CDR3, taken from reference TRBV5-1 and TRBJ2-1): KAGVTQTPRYLIKTRGQQVTLSCSPISGHRSVSWYQQTPGQGLQFLFEYFSETQRNKGNFPGRFSGRQFSNSRSEMNVSTLELGDSALYLCASSLTSDNEQFFGPGTRLTVL.

The chain is built from TRBV13 and TRBJ2-7; TRBD1 is a possible D gene (6 bases). Trimming took off 3 bases at V and 4 bases at J, with 10 bases between the two ends. This CDR3 spans 13 amino acids. CDR1 and CDR2 (germline): PRHDT, FYEKMQ (reference sequence). In DNA form, the CDR3 reads TGTGCCAGCAGCTTCGGGACAAAGTACGAGCAGTACTTC. Protein product: CASSFGTKYEQYF.

The J gene is TRBJ1-1, the V gene TRBV4-1, with D maybe TRBD1 (5 bases). Per germline, CDR1 MGHRA and CDR2 YSYEKL. The V end was cut by 0 bases, the J end by 7 bases, with 18 bases between. CDR3 length equals 16 residues. DNA for the CDR3: TGCGCCAGCAGCCAAGATTGGGGGTCGGGACTCAGTGAAGCTTTCTTT. Translated, it gives CASSQDWGSGLSEAFF.